A single sample gave rise to the 25 T cell receptor beta chains below, sequenced in a study of T cells in Graves' hyperthyroidism and ophthalmopathy. Researchers took RNA transcripts and amplified the TCR beta CDR3 regions from them. First-round RT-PCR with HTBI primers amplified the TCR CDR3 region. One entry per CDR3 protein, called by TCRdb with MiXCR from the multiplex PCR reads. Here the sample spans 600,000 to 650,000 distinct CDR3 sequences, 20% to 25% being singletons. Sequences were obtained from blood. These receptor sequences come from a man aged 30 to 39 with Graves' ophthalmopathy.

This clonotype was seen more than once but under ten times. The chain employs TRBV3-1 and TRBJ2-2; D gene uncertain. V lost 3 bases and J lost 2, with 19 bases in between. The CDR3 contains 18 residues. Germline CDR1 and CDR2: LGHDT and YNNKEL (reference sequence). The CDR3 bases are TGTGCCAGCAGCCATCTTGGCGGTTACGTTCAAAACACCGGGGAGCTGTTTTTT. Amino acids: CASSHLGGYVQNTGELFF. Variable domain in full (rest from reference TRBV3-1 and TRBJ2-2): DTAVSQTPKYLVTQMGNDKSIKCEQNLGHDTMYWYKQDSKKFLKIMFSYNNKELIINETVPNRFSPKSPDKAHLNLHINSLELGDSAVYFCASSHLGGYVQNTGELFFGEGSRLTVL.

This clonotype was found a few times. The chain links TRBV28 to TRBJ2-7; 7 nucleotides agree with TRBD2. The junction had 11 bases not matched to a gene; V was cut back by 4 bases and J by 2 bases. Looked up from germline, CDR1 is MDHEN and CDR2 is SYDVKM. This CDR3 has 16 amino acids. In DNA form, the CDR3 reads TGTGCCAGCAGTTCCAAGAGACTAGCCGTCCCCTACGAGCAGTACTTC. Translation gives CASSSKRLAVPYEQYF.

This clonotype appeared a few times. This chain connects TRBV28 to TRBJ1-4; D is possibly TRBD1 (6 bases). Per the germline V gene, CDR1 is MDHEN and CDR2 is SYDVKM. The germline V and J ends were trimmed by 5 bases and 4 bases, with 14 bases remaining between them. This CDR3 is built from 15 residues. The CDR3 sequence: CASSAPGQLNEKLFF. Here the CDR3 DNA reads TGTGCCAGCAGTGCCCCAGGACAGCTTAATGAAAAACTGTTTTTT. Looking up the rest from reference TRBV28 and TRBJ1-4 gives the full variable domain: DVKVTQSSRYLVKRTGEKVFLECVQDMDHENMFWYRQDPGLGLRLIYFSYDVKMKEKGDIPEGYSVSREKKERFSLILESASTNQTSMYLCASSAPGQLNEKLFFGSGTQLSVL.

This clonotype was seen repeatedly, ten times or more. The V gene is TRBV11-2, the J gene TRBJ1-2; TRBD1 matches at 7 bases. CDR3 size: 16 residues. Germline assignment: CDR1 SGHAT and CDR2 FQNNGV. V dropped 5 bases and J dropped 3; count of bases not matched to a gene: 12. CDR3 bases: TGTGCCAGCAGCCCCCGGAGGGGGCCATTGGACTATGGCTACACCTTC. It is translated as CASSPRRGPLDYGYTF.

This clonotype was seen repeatedly, ten times or more. V usage is TRBV12-3 or TRBV12-4 and J usage is TRBJ1-1; no clear D. V dropped 0 bases and J dropped 8 bases, with 10 bases sitting between them. CDR3 length equals 13 residues. DNA of the CDR3: TGTGCCAGCAGTTTAGCTCGGAGGATCGAAGCTTTCTTT. As protein: CASSLARRIEAFF.

The V call is TRBV5-1, the J call TRBJ2-7; 16 positions match TRBD2. Trimming at V came to 4 bases and at J to 6 bases, leaving 4 bases not matched to a gene. The CDR3 extends over 15 amino acids. The germline V gene has CDR1 SGHRS and CDR2 YFSETQ. The chain's CDR3 is CASSVGTSGRGEQYF. CDR3 DNA: TGCGCCAGCAGCGTGGGGACTAGCGGGAGGGGCGAGCAGTACTTC.

V is TRBV20-1 and J is TRBJ1-2; 9 bases map to TRBD1. CDR3 length: 17 residues. With 8 bases clipped from V and 1 base from J, the junction kept 17 bases outside the gene matches. The V gene's germline CDR1 is DFQATT and CDR2 SNEGSKA (reference sequence). The CDR3 reads CSLYRGTGKHINYGYTF. As DNA, the CDR3 is TGCAGTCTATACAGAGGGACAGGGAAACACATTAACTATGGCTACACCTTC.

This clonotype appeared a few times. The chain combines TRBV28 with TRBJ2-7, with TRBD1 identical over 7 bases. The V gene's germline CDR1 is MDHEN and CDR2 SYDVKM. The CDR3 is 15 amino acids. V shed 5 bases and J 0 bases; nucleotides not matched to a gene: 7. The CDR3 DNA follows: TGTGCCAGCAGTGGGACAGATTCCAGCTCCTACGAGCAGTACTTC. Encoded protein: CASSGTDSSSYEQYF.

Many counts were recorded for this clonotype. The V and J genes are TRBV6-6 and TRBJ1-1, with TRBD1 matching over 7 bases. The CDR3 extends over 14 amino acids. CDR1 is MNHNY and CDR2 is SVGAGI in the germline V gene (reference sequence). Losses at the gene ends were 0 bases for V and 5 bases for J; bases not matched to a gene: 3. The CDR3 DNA is TGTGCCAGCAGTTACTCTAGGGGGCGGACTGAAGCTTTCTTT. Protein sequence: CASSYSRGRTEAFF.

V gene TRBV12-5 combines with J gene TRBJ1-1; D is perhaps TRBD1 (6 bases). Germline loops: CDR1 LGHNT, CDR2 FRNRAP. The CDR3 consists of 14 residues. With 7 bases removed from V and 1 base from J, the gap between germline ends came to 13 bases. CDR3 sequence: CASALTGSNTEAFF. As DNA, the CDR3 is TGTGCTAGTGCCCTAACAGGGTCGAACACTGAAGCTTTCTTT.

The J gene is TRBJ1-6, the V gene TRBV20-1; 10 bases map to TRBD1. V lost 5 bases and J lost 6; bases outside the gene matches: 4. This CDR3 spans 14 amino acids. Germline V gene data show CDR1 as DFQATT and CDR2 as SNEGSKA (reference sequence). DNA for the CDR3: TGCAGTGCTGCCAGGACAGGGGGTAATTCACCCCTCCACTTT. Translating gives CSAARTGGNSPLHF.

The V gene is TRBV24-1, the J gene TRBJ2-1, with TRBD1 identical over 8 bases. This CDR3 comprises 15 residues. Germline CDR1 KGHDR, CDR2 SFDVKD. V dropped 11 bases and J dropped 2; count of bases not matched to a gene: 10. The CDR3 DNA is TGTGCCATCGGCGGCACAGGGGGAACCTACAATGAGCAGTTCTTC. Its translation is CAIGGTGGTYNEQFF.

This clonotype has a handful of counts. The rearrangement links TRBV7-2 to TRBJ2-2; D might be TRBD2 (6 bases). Germline V gives CDR1 SGHTA, CDR2 FQGNSA. This CDR3 contains 16 residues. Trimming left V 1 base short and J 5 bases short, with 14 bases between. The CDR3 here is CASSLEGGLVTGELFF. The CDR3, as DNA: TGTGCCAGCAGCTTAGAGGGAGGCCTAGTGACCGGGGAGCTGTTTTTT.

This clonotype was found many times. The chain carries TRBV20-1 and TRBJ2-7; the D call may be TRBD1 or TRBD2 (5 bases each). CDR1 and CDR2 (germline): DFQATT, SNEGSKA (reference sequence). This CDR3 contains 12 residues. V gave up 5 bases and J gave up 0 bases, with 8 bases separating them. The chain's CDR3 is CSALGPSYEQYF. The CDR3 DNA sequence: TGCAGTGCTTTGGGACCCTCCTACGAGCAGTACTTC.

This chain joins TRBV10-3 and TRBJ1-2, with D possibly matching TRBD1 (5 bases). The germline V gene encodes CDR1 ENHRY and CDR2 SYGVKD. This CDR3 region has 14 residues. The ends were cut back, 5 bases at V and 6 bases at J, with 16 bases in the middle. The CDR3 loop reads CAISLRQSKDGYTF. The CDR3 DNA sequence: TGTGCCATCAGTCTGAGACAGAGCAAGGATGGCTACACCTTC.

The genes are TRBV9 and TRBJ2-5, with 7 nucleotides matching TRBD2. Trimming cost V 6 bases and J 4 bases; bases outside gene matches: 9. CDR3 size: 14 residues. The germline V gene has CDR1 SGDLS and CDR2 YYNGEE. CDR3 sequence: CASNHREEGETQYF. The DNA of the CDR3 is TGTGCCAGCAACCACCGGGAGGAGGGAGAGACCCAGTACTTC.

J is TRBJ2-4 and V is TRBV5-1; D is perhaps TRBD2 (6 bases). CDR1 is SGHRS, CDR2 YFSETQ, per germline. V was trimmed by 3 bases and J by 2 bases, leaving 9 bases between them. The CDR3 loop spans 14 amino acids. This CDR3 is CASSWGEPKNIQYF. The CDR3 nucleotides read TGCGCCAGCAGCTGGGGGGAGCCCAAAAACATTCAGTACTTC.

CDR3 sequence reads: CASSVESVTHEQYF. CDR3 DNA: TGTGCCAGCAGCGTAGAATCAGTAACCCACGAGCAGTACTTC. The V call is TRBV9, the J call TRBJ2-7; D is unclear. Trimming took off 0 bases at V and 5 bases at J, with 12 bases between the two ends. Germline V CDR1 and CDR2: SGDLS, YYNGEE. This CDR3 is built from 14 residues.

This clonotype came up many times. The chain combines TRBV7-2 with TRBJ2-7; 9 bases agree with TRBD2. The CDR3 consists of 14 residues. CDR1 and CDR2 from the germline V gene are SGHTA and FQGNSA. The ends lost 5 bases at V and 4 bases at J; junction bases unmatched: 6. CDR3 residues: CASSKAGGVYEQYF. The CDR3 DNA follows: TGTGCCAGCAGCAAAGCGGGAGGCGTTTACGAGCAGTACTTC.

The V call is TRBV20-1, the J call TRBJ2-7; D gene uncertain. The CDR3 is 14 amino acids. Germline V gene sequence: CDR1 DFQATT, CDR2 SNEGSKA (reference sequence). Trimming took 2 bases from V and 0 from J, leaving 11 bases between them. CDR3 amino acids: CSARPRPSSYEQYF. CDR3 coding DNA: TGCAGTGCTAGACCCCGACCTTCCTCCTACGAGCAGTACTTC.

J is TRBJ2-3 and V is TRBV6-5, with TRBD1 identical over 7 bases. This CDR3 has 15 residues. The ends lost 0 bases at V and 0 bases at J; junction bases unmatched: 0. Germline V CDR1 and CDR2: MNHEY, SVGAGI. CDR3 sequence: CASSYSGQSTDTQYF. In DNA, the CDR3 is TGTGCCAGCAGTTACTCGGGACAGAGCACAGATACGCAGTATTTT.

This clonotype was counted a few times. V usage is TRBV18 and J usage is TRBJ2-7, with 8 bases fitting TRBD1. V gave up 5 bases and J gave up 1 base; unmatched junction bases: 4. CDR1 and CDR2 from the germline V gene are KGHSH and LQKENI. CDR3 length: 14 residues. The CDR3 nucleotides read TGTGCCAGCTCAGGGGACAGGTGGTCCTACGAGCAGTACTTC. Protein: CASSGDRWSYEQYF.

The rearrangement links TRBV19 to TRBJ2-5; D uncertain. Per the germline V gene, CDR1 is LNHDA and CDR2 is SQIVND (reference sequence). The length of the CDR3 is 14 residues. Trimming took off 3 bases at V and 5 bases at J, with 13 bases between the two ends. The CDR3, as DNA: TGTGCCAGTAGTATTGTTGCTAGTCTGGAGACCCAGTACTTC. Residues: CASSIVASLETQYF.

V is TRBV4-1 and J is TRBJ1-5, with 7 bases fitting TRBD1. CDR3 length equals 15 residues. J lost 4 bases, V lost 0 bases, and 3 bases had no gene match. The V gene's germline CDR1 is MGHRA and CDR2 YSYEKL. DNA for the CDR3: TGCGCCAGCAGCCAAGACTTGACAGGGAATCAGCCCCAGCATTTT. Protein: CASSQDLTGNQPQHF.

This clonotype came up a few times. This sequence joins TRBV14 and TRBJ2-5; D gene unclear. Trimming took off 0 bases at V and 6 bases at J, with 11 bases between the two ends. The V gene's germline CDR1 is SGHDN and CDR2 FVKESK. This CDR3 is 14 amino acids long. CDR3 in DNA: TGTGCCAGCAGCCAAGACCGGGCGGCGAAGACCCAGTACTTC. Protein: CASSQDRAAKTQYF.